This T cell receptor beta chain was sequenced for a study of CD8+CD57+ T cells in acquired aplastic anemia. Study summary: Average DNA yield from sorted CD4+ and CD8+ cells was approximately 3 ug. Study-wide results and limits: Patients and controls shared over 25 CD8+ CDR3 sequences.

The CDR3 spans 17 residues. CDR1 is LNHDA and CDR2 is SQIVND in the germline V gene (reference sequence). For this clonotype: Its specificity is not known. The junction and the germline gene differ at one end; a read error may be behind it.

Profiling that covered TCR beta VDJ and CDR3 relied on genomic DNA as its template. One entry per CDR3 protein results from TCRdb running MiXCR on the reads. The data contain 400,000 to 450,000 distinct CDR3 sequences, just under 70% of them seen just once; the ten biggest clones take up approximately 4%. Sequencing used sorted CD4+, CD8+, or CD8+CD57+ T cells (not recorded which) from PBMCs. This rearrangement joins TRBV19 to TRBJ1-6; D may be TRBD1 (5 bases). This clonotype was obtained from a human donor in good health, serving as a control. The CDR3 region is CASSTPGPGCNHSPLHF. CDR3 sequence (DNA): TGTGCCAGTAGTACGCCAGGGCCAGGGTGCAATCATTCCCCCCTCCACTTT.